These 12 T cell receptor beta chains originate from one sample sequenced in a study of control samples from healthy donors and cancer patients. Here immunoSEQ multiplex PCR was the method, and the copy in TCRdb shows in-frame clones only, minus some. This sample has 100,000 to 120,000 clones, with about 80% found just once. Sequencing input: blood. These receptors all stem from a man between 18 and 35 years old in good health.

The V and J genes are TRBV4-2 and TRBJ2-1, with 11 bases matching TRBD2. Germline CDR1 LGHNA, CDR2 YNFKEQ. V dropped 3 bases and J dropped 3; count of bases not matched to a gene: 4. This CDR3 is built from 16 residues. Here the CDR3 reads CASSQGLADFYNEQFF. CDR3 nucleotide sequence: TGTGCCAGCAGCCAGGGACTAGCGGATTTCTACAATGAGCAGTTCTTC.

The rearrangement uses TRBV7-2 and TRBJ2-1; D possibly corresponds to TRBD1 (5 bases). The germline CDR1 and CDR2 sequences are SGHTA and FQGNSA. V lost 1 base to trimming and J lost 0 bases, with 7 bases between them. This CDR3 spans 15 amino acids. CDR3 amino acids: CASSLDQGSYNEQFF. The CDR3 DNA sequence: TGTGCCAGCAGCTTAGATCAGGGCTCCTACAATGAGCAGTTCTTC.

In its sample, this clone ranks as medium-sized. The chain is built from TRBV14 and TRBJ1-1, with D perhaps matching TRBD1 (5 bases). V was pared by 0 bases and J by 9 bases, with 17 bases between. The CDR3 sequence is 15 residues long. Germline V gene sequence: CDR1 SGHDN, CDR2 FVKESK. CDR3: CASSQDLRGTGKAFF. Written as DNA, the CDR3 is TGTGCCAGCAGCCAAGATCTAAGGGGAACGGGAAAAGCTTTCTTT.

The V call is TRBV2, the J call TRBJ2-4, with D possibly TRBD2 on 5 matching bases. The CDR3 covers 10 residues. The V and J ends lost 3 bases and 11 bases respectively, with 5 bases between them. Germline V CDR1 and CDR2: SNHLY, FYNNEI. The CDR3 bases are TGTGCCAGCAGTGAGAGGGTTCAGTACTTC. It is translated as CASSERVQYF.

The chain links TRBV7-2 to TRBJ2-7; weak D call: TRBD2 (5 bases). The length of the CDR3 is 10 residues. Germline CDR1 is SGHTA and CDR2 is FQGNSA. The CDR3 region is CKRRSYEQYV. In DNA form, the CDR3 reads TGTAAGAGGAGGTCGTACGAGCAGTACGTC.

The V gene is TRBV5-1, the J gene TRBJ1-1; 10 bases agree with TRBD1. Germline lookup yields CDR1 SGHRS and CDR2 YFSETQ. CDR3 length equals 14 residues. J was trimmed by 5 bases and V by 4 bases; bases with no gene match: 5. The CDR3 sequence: CASSQTGGRTEAFF. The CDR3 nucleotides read TGCGCCAGCAGCCAGACAGGGGGCAGGACTGAAGCTTTCTTT.

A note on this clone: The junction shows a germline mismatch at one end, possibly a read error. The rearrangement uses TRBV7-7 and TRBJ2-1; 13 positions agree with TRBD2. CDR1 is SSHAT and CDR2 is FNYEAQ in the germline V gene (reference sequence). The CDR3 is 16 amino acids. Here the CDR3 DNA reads TGTGCTAGCAGCTTAGCAGGGACTAGCGGGGTCAGTGAGCAGTTCTTC. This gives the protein CASSLAGTSGVSEQFF. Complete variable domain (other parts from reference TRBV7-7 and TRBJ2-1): GAGVSQSPRYKVTKRGQDVTLRCDPISSHATLYWYQQALGQGPEFLTYFNYEAQPDKSGLPSDRFSAERPEGSISTLTIQRTEQRDSAMYRCASSLAGTSGVSEQFFGPGTRLTVL.

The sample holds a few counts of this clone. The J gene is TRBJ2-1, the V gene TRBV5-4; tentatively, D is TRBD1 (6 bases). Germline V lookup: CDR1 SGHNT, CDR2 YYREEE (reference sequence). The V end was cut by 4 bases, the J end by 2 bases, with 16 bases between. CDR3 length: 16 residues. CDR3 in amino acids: CASSPPDSLPYNEQFF. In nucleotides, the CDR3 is TGTGCCAGCAGCCCACCGGACAGTCTCCCCTACAATGAGCAGTTCTTC.

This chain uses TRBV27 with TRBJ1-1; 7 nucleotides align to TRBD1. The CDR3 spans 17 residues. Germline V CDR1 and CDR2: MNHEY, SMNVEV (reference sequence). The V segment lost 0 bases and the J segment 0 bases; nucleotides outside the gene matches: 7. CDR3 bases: TGTGCCAGCAGTTTATCCCCCTACAGGGGAATGAACACTGAAGCTTTCTTT. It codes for CASSLSPYRGMNTEAFF.

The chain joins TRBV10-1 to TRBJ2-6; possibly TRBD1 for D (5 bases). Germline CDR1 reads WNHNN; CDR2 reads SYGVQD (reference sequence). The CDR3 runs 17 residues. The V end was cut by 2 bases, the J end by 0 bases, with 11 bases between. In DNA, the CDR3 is TGCGCCAGCAGTGAGAACAGGCTGTCCTCTGGGGCCAACGTCCTGACTTTC. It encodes CASSENRLSSGANVLTF.

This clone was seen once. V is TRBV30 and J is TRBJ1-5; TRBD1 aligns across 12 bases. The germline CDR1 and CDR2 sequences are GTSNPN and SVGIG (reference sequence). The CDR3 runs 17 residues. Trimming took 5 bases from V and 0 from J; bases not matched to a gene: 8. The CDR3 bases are TGTGCCTGGCAAGGGACAGGGGGCGTCTATAGCAATCAGCCCCAGCATTTT. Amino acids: CAWQGTGGVYSNQPQHF.

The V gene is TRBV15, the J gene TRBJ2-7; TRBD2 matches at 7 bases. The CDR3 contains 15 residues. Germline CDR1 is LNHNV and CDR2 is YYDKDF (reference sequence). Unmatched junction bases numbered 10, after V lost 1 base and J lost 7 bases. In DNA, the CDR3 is TGTGCCACCAGCAGAGGAGGCGGCCCCGGGAGGGAGCAGTACGTC. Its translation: CATSRGGGPGREQYV.